Listed below are T cell receptor beta chains from one sample, sequenced in a study of identical twins. TCRdb analysed the 5' RACE reads with MiXCR anew, one entry per CDR3 protein. The sample contains 500,000 or so distinct CDR3 sequences, roughly 13% of which appear only once. These data were likewise used in another study, on yellow fever vaccine responses in identical twins.

The sequencing sample was made of CD4+ T cells sorted from blood. Receptors were obtained from a woman younger than 30 in good health. CDR3s include the opening cysteine and the closing phenylalanine or tryptophan. D genes are given only for firm matches. Rows give clone size only sometimes, using once, few, many, or a class for an expanded clone.

V	D	J	size	CDR3	DNA
TRBV4-3	TRBD2	TRBJ2-7	few	CASSQEFEWEGPYEQYF	TGCGCCAGCAGCCAAGAATTCGAGTGGGAGGGCCCCTACGAGCAGTACTTC
TRBV11-2	.	TRBJ2-2	few	CASSLGVGSGSNTGELFF	TGTGCCAGCAGCTTAGGGGTCGGGTCAGGAAGTAACACCGGGGAGCTGTTTTTT
TRBV7-9	.	TRBJ2-7	few	CASSWKVGQGNEQYF	TGTGCCAGCAGCTGGAAAGTTGGGCAGGGGAACGAGCAGTACTTC
TRBV20-1	.	TRBJ2-3	few	CSASYGRGSDTQYF	TGCAGTGCTAGTTACGGCCGAGGTTCAGATACGCAGTATTTT
TRBV29-1	.	TRBJ2-7	many	CSVIGTDYEQYF	TGCAGCGTGATTGGGACGGACTACGAGCAGTACTTC
TRBV6-4	.	TRBJ2-5	.	CASSHGPQETQYF	TGTGCCAGCAGTCATGGTCCGCAAGAGACCCAGTACTTC
TRBV6-2/TRBV6-3	TRBD1	TRBJ2-1	.	CASSYPGQGYNEQFF	TGTGCCAGCAGTTACCCGGGACAGGGCTACAATGAGCAGTTCTTC
TRBV4-3	TRBD1	TRBJ2-7	.	CASSQDLGPGQGSYEQYF	TGCGCCAGCAGCCAAGATTTAGGCCCGGGACAGGGCTCCTACGAGCAGTACTTC
TRBV29-1	TRBD2	TRBJ2-1	few	CSVGTGGAGRNEQFF	TGCAGCGTTGGCACCGGGGGGGCCGGTAGGAATGAGCAGTTCTTC
TRBV9	.	TRBJ2-3	.	CASSVTLRTDTQYF	TGTGCCAGCAGCGTAACTCTTCGCACAGATACGCAGTATTTT
TRBV6-2/TRBV6-3	TRBD1	TRBJ1-1	few	CASSHGQGAEAFF	TGTGCCAGCAGTCACGGACAGGGCGCTGAAGCTTTCTTT
TRBV7-2	.	TRBJ2-7	.	CASSPRSSGAGYEQYF	TGTGCCAGCAGCCCCCGGTCGAGCGGAGCGGGCTACGAGCAGTACTTC
TRBV12-3/TRBV12-4	.	TRBJ1-5	many	CASSSNQPQHF	TGTGCCAGCAGTTCGAATCAGCCCCAGCATTTT
TRBV20-1	TRBD2	TRBJ2-1	.	CSARSSGRAVSNEQFF	TGCAGTGCTAGGTCGAGCGGGAGGGCCGTGAGCAATGAGCAGTTCTTC
TRBV11-2	TRBD2	TRBJ2-2	.	CASSLTFRGRRNTGELFF	TGTGCCAGCAGCTTAACCTTCCGCGGGAGACGGAACACCGGGGAGCTGTTTTTT
TRBV19	.	TRBJ2-1	few	CASSTPAGSYNEQFF	TGTGCCAGTAGTACCCCGGCGGGCTCCTACAATGAGCAGTTCTTC
TRBV2	.	TRBJ2-7	few	CASSRGTLKNSYEQYF	TGTGCCAGCAGTAGAGGGACGTTGAAGAACTCCTACGAGCAGTACTTC
TRBV18	.	TRBJ1-2	few	CASSPIARVMYPYGYTF	TGTGCCAGCTCACCAATTGCCAGGGTGATGTATCCTTATGGCTACACCTTC
TRBV4-2	TRBD1	TRBJ1-1	.	CASSQDTGGAGNTEAFF	TGTGCCAGCAGCCAGGACACAGGGGGCGCGGGGAACACTGAAGCTTTCTTT
TRBV20-1	TRBD2	TRBJ2-5	.	CSASKVAGGLLLLETQYF	TGCAGTGCTAGTAAGGTAGCGGGGGGCCTCCTTCTTTTGGAGACCCAGTACTTC
TRBV4-3	TRBD1	TRBJ2-6	.	CASSQDTGTAWANVLTF	TGCGCCAGCAGCCAAGACACAGGGACAGCCTGGGCCAACGTCCTGACTTTC
TRBV23-1	.	TRBJ2-7	few	CASSQGKELSYEQYF	TGCGCCAGCAGTCAGGGAAAAGAACTCTCCTACGAGCAGTACTTC
TRBV20-1	.	TRBJ1-1	.	CSAGWNAEAFF	TGCAGTGCAGGGTGGAACGCTGAAGCTTTCTTT
TRBV12-3/TRBV12-4	TRBD2	TRBJ2-1	few	CASRGGSAHNEQFF	TGTGCCAGCAGAGGCGGGAGTGCCCACAATGAGCAGTTCTTC
TRBV14	.	TRBJ2-1	.	CASSPRGVGINNEQFF	TGTGCCAGCAGCCCCCGTGGGGTGGGGATCAACAATGAGCAGTTCTTC
TRBV20-1	TRBD2	TRBJ2-1	.	CSARASGLAGVPDPYNEQFF	TGCAGTGCTAGGGCGTCGGGACTAGCGGGAGTACCCGACCCCTACAATGAGCAGTTCTTC
TRBV20-1	.	TRBJ2-5	.	CSALGGRGETQYF	TGCAGCGCCCTGGGGGGGCGGGGAGAGACCCAGTACTTC
TRBV20-1	TRBD2	TRBJ2-4	few	CSATSRGSGRAEAKNIQYF	TGCAGTGCTACGTCCCGGGGTAGCGGGAGGGCCGAAGCCAAAAACATTCAGTACTTC
TRBV11-3	TRBD1	TRBJ2-2	many	CASSFGTGGTGELFF	TGTGCCAGCAGCTTCGGGACAGGGGGCACCGGGGAGCTGTTTTTT
TRBV5-1	TRBD2	TRBJ2-3	few	CASSYPGLAGTDTQYF	TGCGCCAGCAGCTACCCCGGACTAGCGGGAACAGATACGCAGTATTTT